This TCR beta chain was sequenced for a study of regulatory T cells in long-lasting Graves disease. Assembly of TCR beta libraries relied on iRepertoire HTBI primers together with Arm-PCR of CDR3 regions. MiXCR, applied by TCRdb to the multiplex PCR reads, yields one record per CDR3 protein. Among 620,000 or so distinct CDR3 sequences listed, approximately 15% were seen once. This sample's time point: newly diagnosed GD, antithyroid drugs for less than 3 months. PBMC-derived RNA was used for the TCR library. This clonotype was recorded at least ten times. Trimming stripped 5 bases from V and 0 bases from J, with 8 bases between. The CDR3 has 14 residues. Germline V gene lookup returns CDR1 SNHLY and CDR2 FYNNEI. Another study also made use of these data, one on T cells in Graves' hyperthyroidism and ophthalmopathy.

This material consisted of peripheral blood mononuclear cells (PBMCs), taken at new diagnosis, from a patient treated with antithyroid drugs. The source is a woman aged 30 to 39 with Graves disease. V and J are TRBV2 and TRBJ1-3; unclear D gene. CDR3 region: CASSLESSGNTIYF. CDR3 coding DNA: TGTGCCAGCAGTCTGGAAAGCTCTGGAAACACCATATATTTT.